The 7 T cell receptor beta chains reported below all come from one sample, sequenced in a study of blood T cell repertoires in COVID-19. Measured with immunoSEQ multiplex PCR; TCRdb has only the in-frame clones, and not every one. The table has tens of thousands of clones, approximately 80% seen once. The sample taken for sequencing was peripheral blood. All receptors come from a human donor with acute or convalescent COVID-19. The donor label of this sample is uncertain.

This clone was counted a few times. The chain is built from TRBV7-2 and TRBJ1-1, with 8 positions matching TRBD1. The J segment lost 11 bases and the V segment lost 5 bases, leaving 10 bases of the junction unmatched. CDR1 is SGHTA, CDR2 FQGNSA, per germline. The CDR3 has 13 residues. The CDR3 region is CASSATQGAMAFF. The CDR3 DNA reads TGTGCCAGCAGCGCGACCCAGGGGGCAATGGCTTTCTTT. Using reference TRBV7-2 and TRBJ1-1 for the parts outside the CDR3, the full variable domain is GAGVSQSPSNKVTEKGKDVELRCDPISGHTALYWYRQSLGQGLEFLIYFQGNSAPDKSGLPSDRFSAERTGGSVSTLTIQRTQQEDSAVYLCASSATQGAMAFFGQGTRLTVV.

V usage is TRBV28 and J usage is TRBJ1-3, with D tentatively TRBD1 (5 bases). The CDR3 has 15 residues. V lost 1 base and J lost 0, with 7 bases in between. Germline V CDR1 and CDR2: MDHEN, SYDVKM. The CDR3 is CASSLSGVSGNTIYF. The CDR3 nucleotides read TGTGCCAGCAGTTTATCGGGGGTCTCTGGAAACACCATATATTTT.

This sequence joins TRBV5-6 and TRBJ2-1; weak D call: TRBD2 (6 bases). The germline V gene has CDR1 SGHDT and CDR2 YYEEEE. V lost 6 bases, J lost 9 bases, and 25 bases lay in between. CDR3 length: 16 residues. The CDR3 sequence: CASTQPWGELGSEQFF. For the CDR3, the DNA is TGTGCCAGCACCCAACCTTGGGGGGAACTAGGGAGTGAGCAGTTCTTC. The complete variable domain, with remaining parts taken from reference TRBV5-6 and TRBJ2-1, reads DAGVTQSPTHLIKTRGQQVTLRCSPKSGHDTVSWYQQALGQGPQFIFQYYEEEERQRGNFPDRFSGHQFPNYSSELNVNALLLGDSALYLCASTQPWGELGSEQFFGPGTRLTVL.

By sample fraction, this clone is medium-sized. This sequence joins TRBV5-4 and TRBJ1-1, with D unclear. There are 14 residues in the CDR3. V lost 0 bases and J lost 3, with 9 bases in between. Germline CDR1 reads SGHNT; CDR2 reads YYREEE (reference sequence). CDR3 sequence (DNA): TGTGCCAGCAGCTTGGATACAGACCACACTGAAGCTTTCTTT. Encoded protein: CASSLDTDHTEAFF.

This chain connects TRBV11-2 to TRBJ2-7, with TRBD2 identical over 9 bases. CDR1 and CDR2 (germline): SGHAT, FQNNGV. The CDR3 extends over 13 amino acids. The trim removed 5 bases at V and 5 bases at J, leaving 4 bases unmatched. The CDR3 loop reads CASSRAGGNEQYF. The CDR3 DNA follows: TGTGCCAGCAGCCGGGCGGGAGGGAACGAGCAGTACTTC.

The rearrangement links TRBV19 to TRBJ2-7, with D perhaps TRBD1 (6 bases). The V and J ends lost 2 bases and 3 bases respectively, with 14 bases between them. Germline V gene lookup returns CDR1 LNHDA and CDR2 SQIVND (reference sequence). CDR3 length: 15 amino acids. CDR3 loop: CASSISAGEIYEQYF. The CDR3 nucleotides read TGTGCCAGTAGTATATCGGCAGGGGAAATCTACGAGCAGTACTTC.

CDR3 coding DNA: TGTGCCAGCAGCGAAGACACACGGACAGGCACTGAAGCTTTCTTT. It translates to CASSEDTRTGTEAFF. This chain uses TRBV9 with TRBJ1-1, with 7 bases aligning to TRBD1. Germline assignment: CDR1 SGDLS and CDR2 YYNGEE. CDR3 size: 15 residues. J gave up 4 bases and V 3 bases, and 9 bases lay outside the gene matches.